This T cell receptor beta chain was identified during a study of blood T cells in healthy people across ages. Findings and limits, study-wide: The donors' CMV status was not determined, possibly confounding changes in expanded clonotypes.

CDR3 length: 15 residues. Germline V gives CDR1 DFQATT, CDR2 SNEGSKA (reference sequence). V was clipped by 3 bases and J by 2 bases; unmatched bases: 6. Donation came from healthy Caucasian individuals in Russia who were aged roughly 6 to 100. Alongside a J-beta primer mix, a sample-barcoded 5' primer served in a second PCR lasting about 7 to 11 cycles. Tagging of each cDNA molecule was performed by a template-switch adaptor with 12 random nucleotides. One entry per CDR3 protein, called by TCRdb with MiXCR from the 5' RACE reads. Seen here are 1.5 million to 2 million distinct CDR3 sequences, about 49% observed once, and the top ten hold around 2.1%. Details on this clonotype: Its antigen is as yet unknown.

The sequenced sample was blood. The clonotype comes from a woman aged 40-49 years in good health. The chain combines TRBV20-1 with TRBJ2-5, with 10 bases matching TRBD1. DNA of the CDR3: TGCAGTGCTAGGGGACAGGGGAACGTACAAGAGACCCAGTACTTC. Protein product: CSARGQGNVQETQYF.